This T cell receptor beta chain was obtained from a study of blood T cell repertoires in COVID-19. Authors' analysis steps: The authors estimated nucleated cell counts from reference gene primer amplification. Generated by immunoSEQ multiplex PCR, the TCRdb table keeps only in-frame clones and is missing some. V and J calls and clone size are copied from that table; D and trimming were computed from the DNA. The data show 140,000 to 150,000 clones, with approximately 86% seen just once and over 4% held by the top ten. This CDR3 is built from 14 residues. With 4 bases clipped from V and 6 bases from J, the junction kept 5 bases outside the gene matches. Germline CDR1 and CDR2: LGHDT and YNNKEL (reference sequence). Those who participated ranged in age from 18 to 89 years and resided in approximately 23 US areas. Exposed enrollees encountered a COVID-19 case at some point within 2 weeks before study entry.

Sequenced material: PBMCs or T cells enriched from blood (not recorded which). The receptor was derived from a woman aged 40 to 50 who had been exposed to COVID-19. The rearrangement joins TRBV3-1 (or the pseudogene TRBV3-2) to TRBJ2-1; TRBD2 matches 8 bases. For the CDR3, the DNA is TGTGCCAGCAGCCGTTCCGGGAGGGGCAATGAGCAGTTCTTC. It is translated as CASSRSGRGNEQFF.